The clone carrying this T cell receptor (beta chain) occurred many times. Its specificity is not known. Each CDR3 protein gets one entry after TCRdb re-called the 5' RACE reads with MiXCR. The repertoire holds about 40,000 distinct CDR3 sequences, about 2.3% seen once, with less than 2.5% in the top ten. The data were obtained in a study of neurological immune-mediated disorders. Across the study: Relapsing-remitting forms accounted for 31 of the 34 multiple sclerosis patients and secondary progressive forms for 3. Study-wide results and limits: Phylogenetic grouping assigned the repertoires of 18 of 34 multiple sclerosis patients to a single related-CDR3 cluster, representing a possible signature.

CDR1 and CDR2 (germline): KGHDR, SFDVKD. V lost 3 bases to trimming and J lost 7 bases, with 18 bases between them. CDR3 size: 16 residues. The chain has TRBV24-1 and TRBJ2-1; tentatively, D is TRBD1 or TRBD2 (5 bases each). Sequenced sample: PBMCs. The clonotype was recovered from a man between 45 and 60 years old with multiple sclerosis. The CDR3 is CATSDTRGQLGNEQFF. The CDR3 DNA reads as TGTGCCACCAGTGATACCCGGGGCCAGCTGGGGAATGAGCAGTTCTTC.